This T cell receptor beta chain was identified in a study of identical twins. Germline CDR1 KGHSH, CDR2 LQKENI. The V segment lost 2 bases and the J segment 5 bases; nucleotides outside the gene matches: 6. The CDR3 consists of 15 residues. TCRdb reprocessed the 5' RACE reads with MiXCR, giving one entry per CDR3 protein. The sample has about 520,000 distinct CDR3 sequences, less than 25% seen once. Separately, the same data were catalogued under a study of T cells expressing NK-cell markers. That source reports: Sequencing covered eight donors, seven HCMV-seropositive and one seronegative.

The genes are TRBV18 and TRBJ2-3; 8 bases are a match to TRBD2. This clonotype was obtained from a woman aged 18 to 35 in good health. Specimen: CD4+ T cells sorted from blood. Here the CDR3 DNA reads TGTGCCAGCTCACCATCAACGGGGGGGCTAGATACGCAGTATTTT. As protein: CASSPSTGGLDTQYF.